The rows below give T cell receptor beta chains drawn from one sample of a study of blood T cell repertoires in COVID-19. TCRdb's copy holds only in-frame clones and misses some; the assay was immunoSEQ multiplex PCR. The data contain about 310,000 clones, roughly 90% of them singletons. The sequencing sample was made of PBMCs or T cells enriched from blood (not recorded which). The origin of the receptors is a woman in her late teens or twenties with acute COVID-19. The CDR3 runs from the conserved cysteine through the conserved F or W. The D gene is left open where the match is weak. A row's size may be missing; if present it is once, few, many or a size class.

v_gene	d_gene	j_gene	abundance	CDR3nt	CDR3aa
TRBV6-2/TRBV6-3	TRBD1	TRBJ1-2	.	TGTGCCAGCAGTTTCGCGGGACAGGGTCGAAACTATGGCTACACCTTC	CASSFAGQGRNYGYTF
TRBV27	.	TRBJ1-1	.	TGTGCCAGCAGGGCAGGCAGGAACACTGAAGCTTTCTTT	CASRAGRNTEAFF
TRBV27	.	TRBJ2-2	.	TGTGCCAGCAGTGGCAGGGTATACACCGGGGAGCTGTTTTTT	CASSGRVYTGELFF
TRBV24-1	.	TRBJ2-5	.	TGTGCCACCAGTGATTCTTCAGGGCAAGAGACCCAGTACTTC	CATSDSSGQETQYF
TRBV19	.	TRBJ1-2	.	TGTGCCAGTAGTATGTCTCGGGGGGCTGGCTACACCTTC	CASSMSRGAGYTF
TRBV3-1/TRBV3-2	TRBD1	TRBJ1-1	few	TGTGCCAGCAGCTATATCCCGGGACAGGAAGCTTTCTTT	CASSYIPGQEAFF
TRBV24-1	TRBD2	TRBJ2-1	.	TGTGCCACCAGTCCCGTAAGCGGGACTAGCGGGAATGAGCAGTTCTTC	CATSPVSGTSGNEQFF
TRBV6-5	.	TRBJ2-5	.	TGTGCCAGCAGTTACAGGAGCTCACTAGAGACCCAGTACTTC	CASSYRSSLETQYF
TRBV4-2	TRBD2	TRBJ2-7	.	TGTGCCAGCAGCCAAAAGGGAGGGAGAGGCTACTCCTACGAGCAGTACTTC	CASSQKGGRGYSYEQYF
TRBV2	.	TRBJ2-2	.	TGTGCCAGCAGTGAAGAACAGGGTGTATCCGGGGAGCTGTTTTTT	CASSEEQGVSGELFF
TRBV12-5	.	TRBJ1-5	.	TGTGCTAGTGGTTTGGATAGATCTGTTCATCAGCCCCAGCATTTT	CASGLDRSVHQPQHF
TRBV27	.	TRBJ2-7	once	TGTGCCAGCAGCAGAGCGGCCTCAATCTCCTACGAGCAGTACTTC	CASSRAASISYEQYF
TRBV27	TRBD1	TRBJ1-5	.	TGTGCCAGCAGGCCCCCGGGACAGGTAGGATTAGGGAGCAATCAGCCCCAGCATTTT	CASRPPGQVGLGSNQPQHF